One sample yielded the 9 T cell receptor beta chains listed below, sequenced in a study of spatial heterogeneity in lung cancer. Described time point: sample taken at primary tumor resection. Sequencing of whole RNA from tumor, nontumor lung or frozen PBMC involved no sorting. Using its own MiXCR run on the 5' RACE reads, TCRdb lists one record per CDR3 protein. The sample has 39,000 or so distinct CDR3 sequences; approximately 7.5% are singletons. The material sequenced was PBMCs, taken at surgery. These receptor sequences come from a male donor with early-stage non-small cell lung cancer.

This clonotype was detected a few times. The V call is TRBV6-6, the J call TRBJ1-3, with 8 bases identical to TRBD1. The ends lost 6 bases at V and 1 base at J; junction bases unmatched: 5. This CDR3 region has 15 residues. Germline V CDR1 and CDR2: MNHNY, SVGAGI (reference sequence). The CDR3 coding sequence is TGTGCCAGCAGACCGACAGGGGTGTCTGGAAACACCATATATTTT. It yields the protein CASRPTGVSGNTIYF.

This CDR3 reads CASSLQAGDLDTQYF. The CDR3 DNA is TGCGCCAGCAGCTTGCAGGCGGGGGACTTAGATACGCAGTATTTT. The gene calls are TRBV5-1 and TRBJ2-3; 7 nucleotides align to TRBD2. V dropped 1 base and J dropped 5; count of bases not matched to a gene: 7. Germline CDR1 is SGHRS and CDR2 is YFSETQ. This CDR3 is built from 15 residues.

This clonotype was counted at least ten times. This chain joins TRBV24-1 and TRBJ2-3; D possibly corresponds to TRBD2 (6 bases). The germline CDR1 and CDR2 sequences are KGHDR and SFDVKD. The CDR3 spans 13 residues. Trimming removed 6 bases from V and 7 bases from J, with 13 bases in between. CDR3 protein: CATSNSGGNTQYF. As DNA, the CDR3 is TGTGCCACCAGTAACAGTGGCGGGAATACGCAGTATTTT.

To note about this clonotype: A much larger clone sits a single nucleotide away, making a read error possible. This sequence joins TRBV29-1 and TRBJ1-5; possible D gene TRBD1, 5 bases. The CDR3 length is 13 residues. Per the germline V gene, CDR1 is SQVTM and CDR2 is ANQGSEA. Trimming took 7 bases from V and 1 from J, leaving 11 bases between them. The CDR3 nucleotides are TGCAGCGCGGGGTGGGACAGCAATCAGCCCCAGCATTTT. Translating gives CSAGWDSNQPQHF.

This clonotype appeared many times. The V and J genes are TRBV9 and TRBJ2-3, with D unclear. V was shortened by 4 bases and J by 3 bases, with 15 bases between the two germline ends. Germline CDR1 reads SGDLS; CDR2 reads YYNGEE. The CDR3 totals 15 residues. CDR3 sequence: CASSSPNSLTDTQYF. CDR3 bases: TGTGCCAGCAGCTCTCCGAATAGCTTGACAGATACGCAGTATTTT.

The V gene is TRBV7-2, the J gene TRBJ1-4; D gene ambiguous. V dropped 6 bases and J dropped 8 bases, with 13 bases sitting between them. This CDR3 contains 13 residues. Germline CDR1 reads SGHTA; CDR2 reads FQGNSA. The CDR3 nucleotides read TGTGCCAGCAGTACCAGTCCCGAAGAAAAACTGTTTTTT. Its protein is CASSTSPEEKLFF.

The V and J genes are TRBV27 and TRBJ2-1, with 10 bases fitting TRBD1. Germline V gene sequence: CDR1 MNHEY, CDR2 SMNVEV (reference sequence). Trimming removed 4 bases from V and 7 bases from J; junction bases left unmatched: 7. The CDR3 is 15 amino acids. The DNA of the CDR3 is TGTGCCAGCAGTTGGCCGGGACAGGGGAGAAATGAGCAGTTCTTC. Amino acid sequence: CASSWPGQGRNEQFF.

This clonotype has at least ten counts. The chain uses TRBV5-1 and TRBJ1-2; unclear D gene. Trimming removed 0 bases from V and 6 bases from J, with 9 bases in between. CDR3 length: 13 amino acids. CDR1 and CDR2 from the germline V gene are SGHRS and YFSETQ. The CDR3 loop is CASSLVGSDGYTF. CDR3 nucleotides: TGCGCCAGCAGCTTGGTTGGCAGCGATGGCTACACCTTC.

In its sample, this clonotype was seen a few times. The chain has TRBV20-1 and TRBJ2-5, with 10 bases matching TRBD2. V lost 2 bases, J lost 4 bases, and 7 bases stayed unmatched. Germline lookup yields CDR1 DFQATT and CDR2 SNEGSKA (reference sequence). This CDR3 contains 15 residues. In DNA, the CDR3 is TGCAGTGCTAGAATTCTAGCGGGAGAGCCAGAGACCCAGTACTTC. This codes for CSARILAGEPETQYF.